The source of this T cell receptor beta chain is a study of blood T cell repertoires in COVID-19. Turning to the study itself: Collection of acute and convalescent COVID-19 samples took place in the United States, Italy and Spain. From T cells, B-cell-depleted T cells, or PBMCs came the material, which was cDNA or gDNA.

Authors' data handling: Reference gene primer amplification in the assay estimated nucleated cell counts. Generated by immunoSEQ multiplex PCR, the TCRdb table keeps only in-frame clones and is missing some. That table supplies the V and J calls and clone size; D and trimming were determined from the DNA. The repertoire includes roughly 300,000 clones, approximately 87% of them detected once, and less than 15% sits in the top ten. V dropped 3 bases and J dropped 8 bases, with 13 bases sitting between them. Germline CDR1 LNHDA, CDR2 SQIVND (reference sequence). This CDR3 contains 13 residues. The Seattle site enrolled patients during active infection and followed them longitudinally.

Sequencing input: peripheral blood. The chain couples TRBV19 to TRBJ1-2; perhaps TRBD1 as D (5 bases). The sequence was collected from a woman younger than 45 with COVID-19, enrolled during active disease. The CDR3 region has the DNA TGTGCCAGTAGTATCGGGGGTTTGAAGGGCTACACCTTC. It yields the protein CASSIGGLKGYTF. Combining the CDR3 with reference TRBV19 and TRBJ1-2 gives the whole variable domain DGGITQSPKYLFRKEGQNVTLSCEQNLNHDAMYWYRQDPGQGLRLIYYSQIVNDFQKGDIAEGYSVSREKKESFPLTVTSAQKNPTAFYLCASSIGGLKGYTFGSGTRLTVV.